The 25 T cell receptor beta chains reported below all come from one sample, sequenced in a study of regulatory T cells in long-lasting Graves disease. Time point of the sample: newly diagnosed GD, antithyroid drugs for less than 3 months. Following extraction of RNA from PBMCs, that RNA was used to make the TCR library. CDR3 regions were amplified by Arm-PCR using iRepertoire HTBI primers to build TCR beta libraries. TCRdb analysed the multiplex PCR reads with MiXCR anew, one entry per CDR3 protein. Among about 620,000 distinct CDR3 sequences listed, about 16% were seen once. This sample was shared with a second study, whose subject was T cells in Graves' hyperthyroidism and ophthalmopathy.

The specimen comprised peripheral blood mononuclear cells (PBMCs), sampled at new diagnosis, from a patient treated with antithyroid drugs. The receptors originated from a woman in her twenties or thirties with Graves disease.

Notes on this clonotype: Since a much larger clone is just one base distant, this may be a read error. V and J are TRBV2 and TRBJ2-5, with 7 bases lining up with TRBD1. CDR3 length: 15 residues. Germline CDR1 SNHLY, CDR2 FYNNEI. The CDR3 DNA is TGTCCCAGCCAGTACCACAGGGGATCCAAAGAGACCCAGTACTTC. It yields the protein CPSQYHRGSKETQYF.

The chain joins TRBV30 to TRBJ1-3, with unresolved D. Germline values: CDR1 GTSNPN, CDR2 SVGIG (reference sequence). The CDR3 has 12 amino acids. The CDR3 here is CALKFPGNTIYF. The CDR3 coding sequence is TGTGCTTTAAAATTCCCCGGAAACACCATATATTTT.

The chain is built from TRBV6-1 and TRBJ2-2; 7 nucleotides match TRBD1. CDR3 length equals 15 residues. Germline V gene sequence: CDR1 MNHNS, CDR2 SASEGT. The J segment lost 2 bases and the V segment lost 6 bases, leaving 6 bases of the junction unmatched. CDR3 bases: TGTGCCAGCAGACCCGACAGGGTAAACACCGGGGAGCTGTTTTTT. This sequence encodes CASRPDRVNTGELFF.

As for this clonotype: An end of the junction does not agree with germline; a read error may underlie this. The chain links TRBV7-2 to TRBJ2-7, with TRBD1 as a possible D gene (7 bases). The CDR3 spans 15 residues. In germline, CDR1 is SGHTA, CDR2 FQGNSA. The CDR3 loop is CAGSLVIQGGHEQYF. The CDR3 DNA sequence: TGTGCCGGCAGCTTAGTCATTCAGGGGGGCCACGAGCAGTACTTC.

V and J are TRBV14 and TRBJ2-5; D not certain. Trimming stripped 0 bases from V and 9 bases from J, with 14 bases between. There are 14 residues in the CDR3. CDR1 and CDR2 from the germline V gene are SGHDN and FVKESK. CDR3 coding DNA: TGTGCCAGCAGCCAAGACCTAGTCCGTGCGTCCCAGTACTTC. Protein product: CASSQDLVRASQYF.

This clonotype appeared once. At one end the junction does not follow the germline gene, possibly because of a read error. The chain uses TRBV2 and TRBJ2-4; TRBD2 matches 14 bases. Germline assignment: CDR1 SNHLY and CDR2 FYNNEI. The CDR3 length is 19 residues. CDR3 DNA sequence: TGCGCCAGCAGCCAAGGACTAGCGGGAGGCCTCCTAGCCAAAAACATTCAGTACTTC. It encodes CASSQGLAGGLLAKNIQYF.

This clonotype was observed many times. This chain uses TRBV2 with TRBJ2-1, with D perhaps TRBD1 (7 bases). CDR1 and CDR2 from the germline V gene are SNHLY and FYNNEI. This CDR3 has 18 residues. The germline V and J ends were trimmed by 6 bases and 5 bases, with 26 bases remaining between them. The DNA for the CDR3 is TGTGCCAGCAGCCGAGAGGCAGGAGGGGGCGGGTACGACAATGAGCAGTTCTTC. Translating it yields CASSREAGGGGYDNEQFF.

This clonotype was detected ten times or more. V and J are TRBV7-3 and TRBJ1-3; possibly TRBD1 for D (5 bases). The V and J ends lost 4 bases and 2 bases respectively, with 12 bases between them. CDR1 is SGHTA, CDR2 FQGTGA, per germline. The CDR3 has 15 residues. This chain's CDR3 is CASSSQGTPGNTIYF. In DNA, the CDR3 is TGTGCCAGCAGCTCCCAGGGTACCCCTGGAAACACCATATATTTT.

CDR3 DNA: TGTGCCAGCAGCTTAGACCAGGGGGCGGTGGGAGAGACCCAGTACTTC. This translates into CASSLDQGAVGETQYF. The chain uses TRBV7-9 and TRBJ2-5, with 8 bases identical to TRBD1. CDR3 size: 16 residues. J lost 4 bases, V lost 1 base, and 8 bases had no gene match. Germline CDR1 SEHNR, CDR2 FQNEAQ (reference sequence).

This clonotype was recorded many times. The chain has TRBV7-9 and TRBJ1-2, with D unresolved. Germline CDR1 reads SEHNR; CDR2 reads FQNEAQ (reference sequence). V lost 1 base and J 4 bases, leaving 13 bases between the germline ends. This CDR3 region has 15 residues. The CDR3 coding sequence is TGTGCCAGCAGCTTAGGTTCAGAATACTTCTATGGCTACACCTTC. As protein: CASSLGSEYFYGYTF.

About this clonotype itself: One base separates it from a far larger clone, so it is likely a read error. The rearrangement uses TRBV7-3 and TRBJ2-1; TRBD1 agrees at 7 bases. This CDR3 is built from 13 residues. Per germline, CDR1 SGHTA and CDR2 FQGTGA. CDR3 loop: CACSRDSYNEQFF. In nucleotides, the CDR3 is TGTGCCTGCAGTAGGGACAGCTACAATGAGCAGTTCTTC.

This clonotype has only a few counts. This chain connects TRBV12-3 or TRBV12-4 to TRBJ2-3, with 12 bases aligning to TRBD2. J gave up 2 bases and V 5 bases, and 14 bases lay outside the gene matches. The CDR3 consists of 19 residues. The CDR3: CASSLQTSGRGVYTDTQYF. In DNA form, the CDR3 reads TGTGCCAGCAGTCTTCAGACTAGCGGGAGAGGGGTTTACACAGATACGCAGTATTTT.

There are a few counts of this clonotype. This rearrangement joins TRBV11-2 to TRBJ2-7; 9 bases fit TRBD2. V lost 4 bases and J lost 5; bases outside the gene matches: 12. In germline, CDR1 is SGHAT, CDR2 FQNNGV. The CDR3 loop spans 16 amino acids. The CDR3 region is CASSSLAGASPHEQYF. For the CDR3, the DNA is TGTGCCAGCAGCTCCTTAGCGGGAGCTAGTCCCCACGAGCAGTACTTC.

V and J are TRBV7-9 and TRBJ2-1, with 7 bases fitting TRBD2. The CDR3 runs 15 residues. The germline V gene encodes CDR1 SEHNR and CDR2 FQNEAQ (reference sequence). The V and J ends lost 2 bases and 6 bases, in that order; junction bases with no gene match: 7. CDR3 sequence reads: CASSLFLGGVNEQFF. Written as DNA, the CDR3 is TGTGCCAGCAGCTTATTCTTGGGGGGGGTCAATGAGCAGTTCTTC.

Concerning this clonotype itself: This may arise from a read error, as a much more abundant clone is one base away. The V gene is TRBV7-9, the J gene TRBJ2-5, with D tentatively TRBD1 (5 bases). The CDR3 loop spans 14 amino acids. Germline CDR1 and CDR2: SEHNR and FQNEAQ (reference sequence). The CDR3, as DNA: TGTGCCATCAGCCCCCAGACAGCAGGAGAGACCCAGTACTTC. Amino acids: CAISPQTAGETQYF. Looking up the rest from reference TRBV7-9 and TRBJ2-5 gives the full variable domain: DTGVSQNPRHKITKRGQNVTFRCDPISEHNRLYWYRQTLGQGPEFLTYFQNEAQLEKSRLLSDRFSAERPKGSFSTLEIQRTEQGDSAMYLCAISPQTAGETQYFGPGTRLLVL.

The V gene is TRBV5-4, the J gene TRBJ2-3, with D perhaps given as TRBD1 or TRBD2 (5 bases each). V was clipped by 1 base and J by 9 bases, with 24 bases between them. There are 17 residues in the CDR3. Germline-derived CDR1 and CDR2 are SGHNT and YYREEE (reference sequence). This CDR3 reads CASSLTTGPLSRETQYF. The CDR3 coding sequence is TGTGCCAGCAGCTTGACCACGGGGCCCCTAAGCAGGGAGACGCAGTATTTT.

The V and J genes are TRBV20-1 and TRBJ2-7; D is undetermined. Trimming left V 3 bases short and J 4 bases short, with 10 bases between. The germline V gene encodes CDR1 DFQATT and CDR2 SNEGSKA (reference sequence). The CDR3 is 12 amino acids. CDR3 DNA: TGCAGTGCTAGCGTACAGCCATACGAGCAGTACTTC. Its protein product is CSASVQPYEQYF.

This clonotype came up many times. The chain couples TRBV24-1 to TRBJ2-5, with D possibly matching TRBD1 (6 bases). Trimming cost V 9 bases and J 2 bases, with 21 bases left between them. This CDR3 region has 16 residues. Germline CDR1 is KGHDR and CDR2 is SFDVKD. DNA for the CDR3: TGTGCCACCCAATCGGGGCCTCGGGACACGCAAGAGACCCAGTACTTC. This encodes CATQSGPRDTQETQYF.

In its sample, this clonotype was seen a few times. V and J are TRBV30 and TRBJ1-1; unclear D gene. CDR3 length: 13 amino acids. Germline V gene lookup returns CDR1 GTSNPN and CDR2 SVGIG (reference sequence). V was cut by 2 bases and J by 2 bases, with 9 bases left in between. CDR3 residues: CAWSKGPNTEAFF. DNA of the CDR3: TGTGCCTGGAGTAAAGGACCAAACACTGAAGCTTTCTTT. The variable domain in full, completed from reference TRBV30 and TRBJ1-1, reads SQTIHQWPATLVQPVGSPLSLECTVEGTSNPNLYWYRQAAGRGLQLLFYSVGIGQISSEVPQNLSASRPQDRQFILSSKKLLLSDSGFYLCAWSKGPNTEAFFGQGTRLTVV.

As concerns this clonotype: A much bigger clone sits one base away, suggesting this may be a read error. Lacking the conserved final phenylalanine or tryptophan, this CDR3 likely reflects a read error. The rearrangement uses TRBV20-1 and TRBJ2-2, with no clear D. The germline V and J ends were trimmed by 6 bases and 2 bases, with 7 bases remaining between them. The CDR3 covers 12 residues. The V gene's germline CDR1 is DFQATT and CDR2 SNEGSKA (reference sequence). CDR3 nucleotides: TGCAGTGCCATTGGCAACACCGGGGAGCTGTTTTCT. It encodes CSAIGNTGELFS.

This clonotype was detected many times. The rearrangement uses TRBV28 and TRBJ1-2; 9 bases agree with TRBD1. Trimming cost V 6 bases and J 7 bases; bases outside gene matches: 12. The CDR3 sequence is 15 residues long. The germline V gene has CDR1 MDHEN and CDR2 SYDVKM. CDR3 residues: CASSGRDRAFFGYTF. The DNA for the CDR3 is TGTGCCAGCAGCGGTAGGGACAGGGCATTTTTTGGCTACACCTTC.

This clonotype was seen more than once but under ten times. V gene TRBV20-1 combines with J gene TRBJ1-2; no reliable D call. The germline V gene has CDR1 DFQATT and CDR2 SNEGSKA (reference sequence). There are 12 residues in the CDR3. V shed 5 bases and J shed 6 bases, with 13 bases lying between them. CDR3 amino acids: CSAARGIDGYTF. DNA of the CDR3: TGCAGTGCTGCCCGGGGAATCGATGGCTACACCTTC.

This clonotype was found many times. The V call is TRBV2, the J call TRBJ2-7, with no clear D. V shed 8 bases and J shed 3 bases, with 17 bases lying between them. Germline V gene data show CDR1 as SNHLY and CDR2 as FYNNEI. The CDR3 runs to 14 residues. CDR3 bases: TGTGCCAGCTCTCAGGCCCTCGGTTTCTACGAGCAGTACTTC. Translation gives CASSQALGFYEQYF.

This CDR3 reads CASSFLGGRGYEQYF. The DNA of the CDR3 is TGTGCCAGCAGTTTCCTTGGGGGCAGGGGGTACGAGCAGTACTTC. This sequence joins TRBV28 and TRBJ2-7, with 7 bases fitting TRBD1. Trimming removed 3 bases from V and 4 bases from J; junction bases left unmatched: 9. This CDR3 is 15 amino acids long. Germline V lookup: CDR1 MDHEN, CDR2 SYDVKM.

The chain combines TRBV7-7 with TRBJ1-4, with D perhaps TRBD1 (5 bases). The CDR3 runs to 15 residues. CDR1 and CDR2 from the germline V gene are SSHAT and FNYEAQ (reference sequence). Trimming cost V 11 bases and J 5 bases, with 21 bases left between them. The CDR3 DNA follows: TGTGCCCCAATTCGAATGCGTGGGGCCAATGAAAAACTGTTTTTT. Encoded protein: CAPIRMRGANEKLFF.